This T cell receptor beta chain was captured in a study of OX40 agonist ivuxolimab in advanced cancers. Whole-study context: Ivuxolimab is an agonistic anti-OX40 (CD134) antibody, and patients were treated with it. A diagnosis of hepatocellular carcinoma, melanoma, renal cell or head and neck cancer was present in dose-escalation patients. Whole-study results and caveats: The CD4+ and CD8+ T cells in the blood had expanded clonally by week 6 at 0.1 to 3.0 mg/kg. The specificity for antigen of the expanded peripheral T cells was not determined.

CDR3 length equals 15 residues. Germline lookup yields CDR1 LNHNV and CDR2 YYDKDF (reference sequence). With 0 bases removed from V and 2 bases from J, the gap between germline ends came to 8 bases. As to this clone: Its antigen is currently unknown.

Measured with immunoSEQ multiplex PCR; TCRdb has only the in-frame clones, and not every one. The sample shows approximately 110,000 clones, around 92% of them seen only once. The origin of this receptor is an adult with an advanced solid tumor such as melanoma, head and neck, liver or kidney cancer. V usage is TRBV15 and J usage is TRBJ2-4; weak D call: TRBD2 (5 bases). This specimen consisted of CD4+ or CD8+ T cells sorted from blood, obtained in a trial of the OX40 agonist ivuxolimab. CDR3 sequence (DNA): TGTGCCACCAGCAGAGACGGGGTTTCCAAAAACATTCAGTACTTC. Translated, it gives CATSRDGVSKNIQYF.